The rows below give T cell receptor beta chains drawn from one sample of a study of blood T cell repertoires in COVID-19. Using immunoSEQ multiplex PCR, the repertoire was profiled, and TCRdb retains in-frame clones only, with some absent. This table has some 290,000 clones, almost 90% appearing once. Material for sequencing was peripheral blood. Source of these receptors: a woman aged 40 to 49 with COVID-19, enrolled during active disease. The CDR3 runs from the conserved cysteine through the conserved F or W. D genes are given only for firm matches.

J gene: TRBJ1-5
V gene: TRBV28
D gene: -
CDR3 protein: CASSLVATPQHF
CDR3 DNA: TGTGCCAGCAGTTTAGTGGCAACGCCCCAGCATTTT

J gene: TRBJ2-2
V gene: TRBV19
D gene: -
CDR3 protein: CASTQGGGPRNTGELFF
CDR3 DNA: TGTGCCAGTACCCAAGGGGGGGGACCGCGGAACACCGGGGAGCTGTTTTTT

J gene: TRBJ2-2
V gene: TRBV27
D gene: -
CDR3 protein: CASSLRVRDTGELFF
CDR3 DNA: TGTGCCAGCAGTTTGAGGGTTCGGGACACCGGGGAGCTGTTTTTT

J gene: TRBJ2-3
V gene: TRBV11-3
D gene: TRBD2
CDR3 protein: CASSPGTSGRTDTQYF
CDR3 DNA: TGTGCCAGCAGCCCCGGGACTAGCGGGAGGACAGATACGCAGTATTTT

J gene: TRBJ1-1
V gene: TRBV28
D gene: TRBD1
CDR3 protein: CASSLGTGRTEAFF
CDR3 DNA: TGTGCCAGCAGTTTAGGGACAGGGAGAACTGAAGCTTTCTTT

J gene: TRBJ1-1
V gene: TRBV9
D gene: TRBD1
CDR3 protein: CASSGDRGSLNTEAFF
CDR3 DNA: TGTGCCAGCAGCGGCGACAGGGGGTCACTTAACACTGAAGCTTTCTTT

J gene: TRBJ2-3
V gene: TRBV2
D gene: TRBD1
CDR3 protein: CASSKRTGGTDTQYF
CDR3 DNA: TGTGCCAGCAGCAAGAGGACAGGAGGCACAGATACGCAGTATTTT

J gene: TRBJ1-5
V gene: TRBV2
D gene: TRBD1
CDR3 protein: CASSGTGLSNQPQHF
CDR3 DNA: TGTGCCAGCAGTGGGACAGGACTTAGCAATCAGCCCCAGCATTTT

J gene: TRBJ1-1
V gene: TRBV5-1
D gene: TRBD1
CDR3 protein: CASSFRTGGSLNTEAFF
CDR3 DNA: TGCGCCAGCAGCTTCCGGACAGGGGGCTCCTTGAACACTGAAGCTTTCTTT

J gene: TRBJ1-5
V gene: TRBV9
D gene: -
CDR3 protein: CASSVTLDQPQHF
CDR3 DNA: TGTGCCAGCAGCGTGACACTCGATCAGCCCCAGCATTTT

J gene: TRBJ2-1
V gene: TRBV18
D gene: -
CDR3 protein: CASSLLANEQFF
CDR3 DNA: TGTGCCAGCTCACTACTAGCAAATGAGCAGTTCTTC

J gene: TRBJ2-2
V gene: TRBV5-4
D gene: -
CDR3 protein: CASSSKWGGTGELFF
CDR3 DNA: TGTGCCAGCAGCTCTAAATGGGGAGGCACCGGGGAGCTGTTTTTT

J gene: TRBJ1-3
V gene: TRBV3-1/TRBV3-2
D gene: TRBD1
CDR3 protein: CASSSTGTASSGNTIYF
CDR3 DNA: TGTGCCAGCAGCTCAACCGGGACAGCTAGCTCTGGAAACACCATATATTTT

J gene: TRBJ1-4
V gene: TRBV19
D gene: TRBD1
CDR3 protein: CASRRGQQPRAATNEKLFF
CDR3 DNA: TGTGCCAGTAGACGGGGACAGCAACCGAGGGCGGCAACTAATGAAAAACTGTTTTTT

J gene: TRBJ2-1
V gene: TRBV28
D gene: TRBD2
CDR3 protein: CASSLGLAGPHPYNEQFF
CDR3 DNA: TGTGCCAGCAGTTTGGGGCTAGCGGGACCGCACCCTTACAATGAGCAGTTCTTC

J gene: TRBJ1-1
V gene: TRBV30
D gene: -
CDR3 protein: CAWNIQAAGRTEAFF
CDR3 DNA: TGTGCCTGGAATATCCAGGCCGCAGGGCGCACTGAAGCTTTCTTT

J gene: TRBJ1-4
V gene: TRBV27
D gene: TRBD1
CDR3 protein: CASSPGTGHATNEKLFF
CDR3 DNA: TGTGCCAGCAGTCCCGGGACAGGACATGCAACTAATGAAAAACTGTTTTTT